What follows describes a single TCR beta chain. Its antigen is unidentified. The record originates from a study of Ad26.COV2.S vaccination and SARS-CoV-2 variants. General study findings and limits: Reported post-vaccination CD8+ and CD4+ T cell responses to spike showed substantial breadth. While placebo recipients had lower spike-specific TCR breadth, vaccine recipients had more. Using TCR breadth and depth analyses may have led to underestimated total T cell responses. Vaccinated and placebo-treated recipients had similar non-spike TCR breadth.

The CDR3 has 14 residues. J gave up 4 bases and V 7 bases, and 5 bases lay outside the gene matches. Germline-derived CDR1 and CDR2 are LNHDA and SQIVND (reference sequence). Libraries were prepared by immunoSEQ multiplex PCR; TCRdb keeps only in-frame clonotypes and omits some of them. The profile covers around 100,000 clones, with approximately 86% appearing a single time and about 17% taken by the ten largest. This sequence originates from a human donor who had recovered from COVID-19. This chain uses TRBV19 with TRBJ1-4; 8 positions agree with TRBD1. Sequenced here: peripheral blood, sampled after recovery from COVID-19. The CDR3 region has the DNA TGTGCCAGTACCAGACAGGGGAGTAATGAAAAACTGTTTTTT. Protein: CASTRQGSNEKLFF. The complete variable domain, with remaining parts taken from reference TRBV19 and TRBJ1-4, reads DGGITQSPKYLFRKEGQNVTLSCEQNLNHDAMYWYRQDPGQGLRLIYYSQIVNDFQKGDIAEGYSVSREKKESFPLTVTSAQKNPTAFYLCASTRQGSNEKLFFGSGTQLSVL.